This TCR beta chain was identified in a study of identifying expanded T cells in peripheral blood. During the collection period, no donor immune events like infections were recorded. Only in-frame clones appear in the TCRdb table, and some are missing; sequencing was by immunoSEQ multiplex PCR. The profile shows approximately 90,000 clones, approximately 91% of them singletons. A word on this clone: Antigen specificity is unknown.

Study outcomes and limitations: Differentially abundant clones: about 1.1 between replicates, just under 17 at around 2 weeks, over 18 at four.

The CDR3 covers 13 residues. Trimming stripped 6 bases from V and 5 bases from J, with 11 bases between. Germline values: CDR1 SNHLY, CDR2 FYNNEI. Source material: blood. The origin of this receptor is a person aged 18-70 years in good health. The J gene is TRBJ2-1, the V gene TRBV2; D perhaps matches TRBD1 (6 bases). CDR3 in amino acids: CASREDRDNEQFF. The DNA for the CDR3 is TGTGCCAGCAGAGAGGACAGAGACAATGAGCAGTTCTTC.